One sample yielded the 24 T cell receptor beta chains listed below, sequenced in a study of CD8 T cells in Susac syndrome. RNA amounts of about 0.5 to 1 ug underwent reverse transcription with random hexamers. TCRdb reprocessed the immunoSEQ multiplex PCR reads via MiXCR and lists one record per CDR3 protein. The data contain over 95,000 distinct CDR3 sequences, around 93% of them singletons. Source material: CD8+ T cells from PBMCs. These TCRs come from a human donor in good health.

The V gene is TRBV20-1, the J gene TRBJ1-1, with 9 bases lining up with TRBD1. J lost 4 bases, V lost 2 bases, and 5 bases had no gene match. The germline CDR1 and CDR2 sequences are DFQATT and SNEGSKA (reference sequence). The CDR3 covers 14 residues. The CDR3 nucleotides read TGCAGTGCTAGAAACAGGGGGCTTGGCACTGAAGCTTTCTTT. Translating gives CSARNRGLGTEAFF.

V usage is TRBV2 and J usage is TRBJ2-6; a weak D match, TRBD1 (5 bases). Germline loops: CDR1 SNHLY, CDR2 FYNNEI. Trimming shortened V by 3 bases and J by 0 bases, and 12 bases separated the two germline ends. CDR3 length equals 17 residues. The CDR3 reads CASSEGRPNSGANVLTF. DNA of the CDR3: TGTGCCAGCAGTGAGGGGCGACCTAACTCTGGGGCCAACGTCCTGACTTTC.

This clonotype was observed once. The chain links TRBV7-6 to TRBJ2-3, with 10 bases that match TRBD1. Germline V gives CDR1 SGHVS, CDR2 FNYEAQ. J gave up 3 bases and V 5 bases, and 8 bases lay outside the gene matches. The CDR3 length is 16 residues. The CDR3 here is CASSPRTGGMTDTQYF. The DNA for the CDR3 is TGTGCCAGCAGCCCTCGGACAGGGGGGATGACAGATACGCAGTATTTT.

The rearrangement uses TRBV21-1 and TRBJ1-4. TRBV21-1 is annotated as a pseudogene. The CDR3 has 15 residues. CDR3 in amino acids: CASSKPRTYNEKLFF. The CDR3 coding sequence is TGTGCCAGCAGCAAACCGAGGACCTATAATGAAAAACTGTTTTTT.

This chain uses TRBV4-2 with TRBJ2-2; no clear D gene. The CDR3 extends over 17 amino acids. Germline V gene data show CDR1 as LGHNA and CDR2 as YNFKEQ. The V end lost 2 bases, the J end lost 0 bases, and 13 bases lay between the germline ends. Written as DNA, the CDR3 is TGTGCCAGCAGCCAATCTCTTGCGAAAACGAACACCGGGGAGCTGTTTTTT. This sequence encodes CASSQSLAKTNTGELFF.

Only one count was recorded for this clonotype. CDR3 amino acids: CASSSADKNTIYF. The CDR3, as DNA: TGTGCCAGCAGCTCCGCTGACAAAAACACCATATATTTT. The chain is built from TRBV11-3 and TRBJ1-3, with unresolved D. Germline V gene lookup returns CDR1 SGHNT and CDR2 YENEEA. The CDR3 is 13 amino acids. Deletions cut 4 bases from V and 6 bases from J, with 10 bases between.

This chain joins TRBV21-1 and TRBJ1-2; whether TRBD1, the table's D call, matches the DNA was not checked. TRBV21-1 is noted as a pseudogene. The CDR3 runs to 16 residues. CDR3 loop: CASSKECPQKHYGYTF. The DNA for the CDR3 is TGTGCCAGCAGCAAGGAATGCCCCCAGAAACACTATGGCTACACCTTC.

This chain uses TRBV7-6 with TRBJ2-6; 11 bases agree with TRBD2. J was trimmed by 0 bases and V by 4 bases; bases with no gene match: 5. Germline-derived CDR1 and CDR2 are SGHVS and FNYEAQ. This CDR3 is built from 18 residues. The DNA for the CDR3 is TGTGCCAGCAGCTCATTAGCGGGAGGGATCTCTGGGGCCAACGTCCTGACTTTC. Amino acids: CASSSLAGGISGANVLTF.

The chain couples TRBV12-3 or TRBV12-4 to TRBJ2-7; D ambiguous. CDR3 length: 12 residues. Trimming took 2 bases from V and 2 from J, leaving 4 bases between them. CDR3 DNA: TGTGCCAGCAGTTTAAGGCCCTACGAGCAGTACTTC. It is translated as CASSLRPYEQYF.

In DNA form, the CDR3 reads TGTGCCAGTAGTATTACATTAACTGGGGCCAACGTCCTGACTTTC. This translates into CASSITLTGANVLTF. This chain connects TRBV19 to TRBJ2-6; no clear D gene. V was clipped by 3 bases and J by 2 bases, with 8 bases between them. CDR1 is LNHDA, CDR2 SQIVND, per germline (reference sequence). The length of the CDR3 is 15 residues. Full variable domain (remainder filled in from reference TRBV19 and TRBJ2-6): DGGITQSPKYLFRKEGQNVTLSCEQNLNHDAMYWYRQDPGQGLRLIYYSQIVNDFQKGDIAEGYSVSREKKESFPLTVTSAQKNPTAFYLCASSITLTGANVLTFGAGSRLTVL.

The J gene is TRBJ2-1, the V gene TRBV20-1; TRBD2 agrees at 13 bases. Germline V CDR1 and CDR2: DFQATT, SNEGSKA (reference sequence). V gave up 2 bases and J gave up 0 bases; unmatched junction bases: 1. The CDR3 sequence is 16 residues long. This CDR3 reads CSARRTSGSSYNEQFF. The CDR3 nucleotides read TGCAGTGCTAGACGGACTAGCGGGAGCTCCTACAATGAGCAGTTCTTC.

This chain joins TRBV27 and TRBJ2-3; 7 nucleotides align to TRBD1. The length of the CDR3 is 16 residues. J was trimmed by 0 bases and V by 3 bases; bases with no gene match: 6. Germline loops: CDR1 MNHEY, CDR2 SMNVEV (reference sequence). CDR3 sequence (DNA): TGTGCCAGCAGTTTCCTGGGACAGAAAAGCACAGATACGCAGTATTTT. Protein product: CASSFLGQKSTDTQYF.

The chain carries TRBV5-1 and TRBJ2-1, with TRBD2 as a possible D gene (6 bases). V lost 0 bases and J lost 3, with 16 bases in between. This CDR3 region has 17 residues. CDR1 and CDR2 from the germline V gene are SGHRS and YFSETQ. The CDR3 bases are TGCGCCAGCAGCTTGGTGAGGACGGGAGAGATCTACAATGAGCAGTTCTTC. Protein: CASSLVRTGEIYNEQFF.

The chain joins TRBV3-1 to TRBJ1-5; no definite D call. The CDR3 is 18 residues long. Trimming removed 9 bases at V and 2 bases at J, with 26 bases between. Germline CDR1 is LGHDT and CDR2 is YNNKEL (reference sequence). CDR3 nucleotide sequence: TGTGCCAGAACTTCAAGTACTCGCCCTAAGCTCGGCAATCAGCCCCAGCATTTT. Its translation: CARTSSTRPKLGNQPQHF.

This clonotype has only a few counts. The V and J genes are TRBV3-1 and TRBJ2-5, with 7 bases lining up with TRBD1. The CDR3 runs 13 residues. The V gene's germline CDR1 is LGHDT and CDR2 YNNKEL (reference sequence). The V and J ends lost 4 bases and 1 base, in that order; junction bases with no gene match: 0. Here the CDR3 reads CASSRDSQETQYF. CDR3 sequence (DNA): TGTGCCAGCAGCCGGGACAGCCAAGAGACCCAGTACTTC.

This chain connects TRBV25-1 to TRBJ2-6; TRBD1 matches 7 bases. The CDR3 length is 17 residues. The junction had 7 bases not matched to a gene; V was cut back by 4 bases and J by 1 base. Germline CDR1 and CDR2: MGHDK and SYGVNS. The DNA of the CDR3 is TGTGCCAGCAGTGGACCGGGACAGATATCTGGGGCCAACGTCCTGACTTTC. This sequence encodes CASSGPGQISGANVLTF.

The V gene is TRBV7-2, the J gene TRBJ2-5, with a weak D call TRBD2 (6 bases). Germline assignment: CDR1 SGHTA and CDR2 FQGNSA. V lost 5 bases, J lost 4 bases, and 17 bases lay in between. The CDR3 covers 15 residues. This chain's CDR3 is CASSIRRAGAETQYF. CDR3 DNA sequence: TGTGCCAGCAGCATCCGGAGGGCCGGGGCAGAGACCCAGTACTTC.

V is TRBV5-6 and J is TRBJ1-1; D gene unclear. The germline gives CDR1 SGHDT, CDR2 YYEEEE. Trimming cost V 4 bases and J 8 bases, with 15 bases left between them. The CDR3 is made up of 13 amino acids. CDR3 nucleotide sequence: TGTGCCAGCAGCAAGGGCGCGACGGAGGAAGCTTTCTTT. Its translation: CASSKGATEEAFF. The variable domain in full, with the rest retrieved from reference TRBV5-6 and TRBJ1-1, is DAGVTQSPTHLIKTRGQQVTLRCSPKSGHDTVSWYQQALGQGPQFIFQYYEEEERQRGNFPDRFSGHQFPNYSSELNVNALLLGDSALYLCASSKGATEEAFFGQGTRLTVV.

A few counts support this clonotype. This chain joins TRBV6-2 or TRBV6-3 and TRBJ2-7; D might be TRBD1 (5 bases). This CDR3 is built from 11 residues. V lost 9 bases, J lost 7 bases, and 13 bases lay in between. The germline V gene encodes CDR1 MNHEY and CDR2 SVGEGT. The CDR3 sequence is CARQASREQYF. CDR3 coding DNA: TGTGCCAGACAGGCCTCGAGGGAGCAGTACTTC.

In DNA, the CDR3 is TGTGCCAGCAGCGTCACTAGCGGGGGATCAACCTACGAGCAGTACTTC. Amino acid sequence: CASSVTSGGSTYEQYF. The chain uses TRBV9 and TRBJ2-7, with TRBD2 matching over 11 bases. In germline, CDR1 is SGDLS, CDR2 YYNGEE. V shed 2 bases, J shed 2 bases, and the junction held 6 bases outside the gene matches. The CDR3 contains 16 residues.

The chain has TRBV20-1 and TRBJ1-6; D gene uncertain. The CDR3 consists of 15 residues. The V end was cut by 5 bases, the J end by 7 bases, with 18 bases between. The germline V gene has CDR1 DFQATT and CDR2 SNEGSKA (reference sequence). The chain's CDR3 is CSARGPGNYNSPLHF. CDR3 DNA: TGCAGTGCTCGTGGGCCCGGGAATTACAATTCACCCCTCCACTTT.

V gene TRBV11-2 combines with J gene TRBJ1-1, with D unclear. The V end lost 5 bases, the J end lost 4 bases, and 14 bases lay between the germline ends. The CDR3 is 14 amino acids. Germline CDR1 reads SGHAT; CDR2 reads FQNNGV. CDR3: CASSIQQGGTEAFF. CDR3 DNA sequence: TGTGCCAGCAGCATTCAACAAGGCGGCACTGAAGCTTTCTTT.

In its sample, this clonotype was seen once. V usage is TRBV11-1 and J usage is TRBJ2-2; TRBD1 agrees at 9 bases. The germline CDR1 and CDR2 sequences are SGHAT and FQDESV (reference sequence). The junction had 9 bases not matched to a gene; V was cut back by 4 bases and J by 0 bases. The CDR3 covers 18 residues. The CDR3 region is CASSSKYRDRANTGELFF. DNA of the CDR3: TGTGCCAGCAGCTCTAAGTACCGGGACAGGGCGAACACCGGGGAGCTGTTTTTT.

This sequence joins TRBV29-1 and TRBJ2-7; a possible D gene is TRBD1 (5 bases). Trimming left V 6 bases short and J 0 bases short, with 12 bases between. The CDR3 extends over 13 amino acids. Looked up from germline, CDR1 is SQVTM and CDR2 is ANQGSEA. CDR3 in amino acids: CSVRDGASYEQYF. CDR3 in DNA: TGCAGCGTCAGGGATGGGGCCTCCTACGAGCAGTACTTC.